The clone carrying this TCR beta chain was counted between two and nine times. Trimming shortened V by 5 bases and J by 5 bases, and 13 bases separated the two germline ends. The CDR3 contains 14 residues. Germline lookup yields CDR1 SGHNT and CDR2 YYREEE (reference sequence). Authors' data handling: For nucleated cells, counts were estimated from reference gene primer amplification. Sequencing used immunoSEQ multiplex PCR; TCRdb keeps in-frame clones, though not all of them. D and trimming come from the DNA, and the V and J calls and clone size come from that table. Altogether 250,000 to 350,000 clones are present, roughly nine tenths being singletons, with the ten largest covering about 2.2%. The source of the sample is a study of blood T cell repertoires in COVID-19. Study information: Some COVID-19 samples were acute and others convalescent; all came from the United States, Italy and Spain.

Material for sequencing was peripheral blood. V usage is TRBV5-4 and J usage is TRBJ1-4, with D possibly TRBD1 on 6 matching bases. This clonotype originated in a woman aged 45-65 years who had recovered from COVID-19. This CDR3 reads CASRPDRTNEKLFF. The CDR3 nucleotides are TGTGCCAGCAGACCGGACAGAACGAATGAAAAACTGTTTTTT.